A single sample gave rise to the 27 T cell receptor beta chains below, sequenced in a study of blood T cell repertoires in COVID-19. Measured with immunoSEQ multiplex PCR; TCRdb has only the in-frame clones, and not every one. The sample consists of some 120,000 clones, roughly four fifths of them appearing once. The sample was peripheral blood. These TCRs come from a woman aged 55-70 years with acute or convalescent COVID-19.

CDR3 amino acids: CASSQGGQGITEAFF. CDR3 bases: TGTGCCAGCAGCCAAGGAGGACAGGGGATCACTGAAGCTTTCTTT. The chain employs TRBV3-1 (or the pseudogene TRBV3-2) and TRBJ1-1; TRBD1 aligns across 9 bases. From germline, CDR1 is LGHDT and CDR2 YNNKEL (reference sequence). The CDR3 extends over 15 amino acids. V shed 1 base and J 4 bases; nucleotides not matched to a gene: 4.

The chain employs TRBV7-3 and TRBJ1-1; D remains unclear. The germline V and J ends were trimmed by 1 base and 0 bases, with 6 bases remaining between them. Per the germline V gene, CDR1 is SGHTA and CDR2 is FQGTGA. CDR3 size: 14 residues. CDR3 coding DNA: TGTGCCAGCAGCTTAAGCAACATGAACACTGAAGCTTTCTTT. This gives the protein CASSLSNMNTEAFF.

This chain links TRBV5-1 with TRBJ2-3, with 10 bases that match TRBD1. Trimming took 4 bases from V and 6 from J; bases not matched to a gene: 5. The CDR3 spans 14 residues. In germline, CDR1 is SGHRS, CDR2 YFSETQ. The CDR3 sequence is CASSGGTGEDTQYF. CDR3 in DNA: TGCGCCAGCAGCGGGGGGACAGGGGAGGATACGCAGTATTTT.

This sequence joins TRBV11-2 and TRBJ1-1; 9 nucleotides agree with TRBD1. This CDR3 has 15 residues. The germline V gene has CDR1 SGHAT and CDR2 FQNNGV. V shed 1 base and J 4 bases; nucleotides not matched to a gene: 4. The chain's CDR3 is CASSLVGQGITEAFF. The CDR3 bases are TGTGCCAGCAGCTTAGTGGGACAGGGTATCACTGAAGCTTTCTTT.

This rearrangement joins TRBV6-1 to TRBJ1-5, with D possibly being TRBD1 (6 bases). The CDR3 extends over 16 amino acids. Trimming removed 2 bases at V and 2 bases at J, with 13 bases between. Germline values: CDR1 MNHNS, CDR2 SASEGT. DNA for the CDR3: TGTGCCAGCAGTGAACGGGGGGCTTGGGGCAATCAGCCCCAGCATTTT. Amino acid sequence: CASSERGAWGNQPQHF.

The chain employs TRBV10-3 and TRBJ2-3, with D uncertain. From germline, CDR1 is ENHRY and CDR2 SYGVKD. The CDR3 sequence is 13 residues long. Trimming took 4 bases from V and 1 from J, leaving 6 bases between them. CDR3 sequence reads: CAISVRGTDTQYF. The CDR3 nucleotides are TGTGCCATCAGTGTGAGAGGCACAGATACGCAGTATTTT.

For this clone: At one of its ends the junction is not consistent with the germline gene, which may arise from a read error. The chain links TRBV18 to TRBJ2-3; D possibly corresponds to TRBD1 (5 bases). Germline-derived CDR1 and CDR2 are KGHSH and LQKENI. This CDR3 has 15 residues. The DNA for the CDR3 is TGTGCCAGCTCGCTCGACAGCGTTCACACAGTTACGCAGTATTTT. Amino acid sequence: CASSLDSVHTVTQYF.

The chain combines TRBV10-3 with TRBJ1-5, with D possibly TRBD1 on 5 matching bases. Deletions cut 10 bases from V and 4 bases from J, with 14 bases between. In germline, CDR1 is ENHRY, CDR2 SYGVKD. This CDR3 has 13 residues. In nucleotides, the CDR3 is TGTGCCACTACAGGCCAAAAGAATCAGCCCCAGCATTTT. Residues: CATTGQKNQPQHF.

This chain links TRBV5-1 with TRBJ2-3, with 14 nucleotides matching TRBD2. The CDR3 contains 17 residues. Looked up from germline, CDR1 is SGHRS and CDR2 is YFSETQ. The trim removed 5 bases at V and 2 bases at J, leaving 7 bases unmatched. The CDR3 DNA sequence: TGCGCCAGCAGGGTTGGGACTAGCGGGGGAGACACAGATACGCAGTATTTT. Protein product: CASRVGTSGGDTDTQYF.

CDR3 sequence: CASSYLSNYGYTF. DNA for the CDR3: TGTGCCAGCAGTTATCTGTCTAACTATGGCTACACCTTC. This chain uses TRBV6-2 or TRBV6-3 with TRBJ1-2; D is unclear. Germline values: CDR1 MNHEY, CDR2 SVGEGT. This CDR3 is 13 amino acids long. The V gene lost 3 bases and the J gene lost 0 bases, with 5 bases spanning the gap.

The gene calls are TRBV7-9 and TRBJ1-1; D possibly corresponds to TRBD1 (5 bases). The ends were cut back, 0 bases at V and 2 bases at J, with 7 bases in the middle. From germline, CDR1 is SEHNR and CDR2 FQNEAQ (reference sequence). The CDR3 totals 14 residues. The CDR3 region is CASSLAGLNTEAFF. The CDR3 DNA follows: TGTGCCAGCAGCTTAGCGGGGCTCAACACTGAAGCTTTCTTT. The whole variable domain, remainder taken from reference TRBV7-9 and TRBJ1-1, is DTGVSQNPRHKITKRGQNVTFRCDPISEHNRLYWYRQTLGQGPEFLTYFQNEAQLEKSRLLSDRFSAERPKGSFSTLEIQRTEQGDSAMYLCASSLAGLNTEAFFGQGTRLTVV.

This chain connects TRBV18 to TRBJ2-1, with 8 bases matching TRBD1. The CDR3 is 16 residues long. Germline values: CDR1 KGHSH, CDR2 LQKENI. J gave up 0 bases and V 4 bases, and 5 bases lay outside the gene matches. CDR3 nucleotide sequence: TGTGCCAGCTCACGCGACAGGGGTAGCTCCTACAATGAGCAGTTCTTC. It codes for CASSRDRGSSYNEQFF.

The chain joins TRBV27 to TRBJ1-6; the D is unclear. This CDR3 has 16 residues. Germline assignment: CDR1 MNHEY and CDR2 SMNVEV (reference sequence). V was clipped by 3 bases and J by 7 bases, with 16 bases between them. As DNA, the CDR3 is TGTGCCAGCAGTTTGACCCCCTTTACAGCCAATTCACCCCTCCACTTT. Translating gives CASSLTPFTANSPLHF.

The CDR3 region is CASSYPGTFSEAFF. The CDR3, as DNA: TGCGCCAGCAGCTACCCCGGGACATTTTCTGAAGCTTTCTTT. The rearrangement uses TRBV5-1 and TRBJ1-1; a weak D match, TRBD1 (6 bases). Germline CDR1 is SGHRS and CDR2 is YFSETQ. The germline V and J ends were trimmed by 3 bases and 6 bases, with 15 bases remaining between them. The CDR3 covers 14 residues.

Worth noting for this clone: Other DNA sequences in the sample encode the same CDR3. This chain uses TRBV5-1 with TRBJ1-1, with D possibly being TRBD1 (5 bases). CDR1 and CDR2 from the germline V gene are SGHRS and YFSETQ. This CDR3 spans 14 amino acids. V lost 0 bases to trimming and J lost 0 bases, with 6 bases between them. The CDR3 sequence is CASSLGQMNTEAFF. As DNA, the CDR3 is TGCGCCAGCAGCTTGGGACAGATGAACACTGAAGCTTTCTTT.

This sequence joins TRBV19 and TRBJ2-6; D possibly corresponds to TRBD1 (6 bases). The ends were cut back, 5 bases at V and 2 bases at J, with 19 bases in the middle. This CDR3 comprises 18 residues. CDR1 and CDR2 from the germline V gene are LNHDA and SQIVND (reference sequence). The CDR3 DNA follows: TGTGCCAGTAGTTCACAGGGTCCCTTTAGTCCTGGGGCCAACGTCCTGACTTTC. Translated: CASSSQGPFSPGANVLTF.

This rearrangement joins TRBV5-5 to TRBJ1-1; the D gene is possibly TRBD1 (5 bases). The CDR3 length is 13 residues. V lost 2 bases and J lost 1, with 6 bases in between. The germline V gene has CDR1 SGHKS and CDR2 YYEKEE (reference sequence). The CDR3 nucleotides read TGTGCCAGCAGCTTAGACAGGAACACTGAAGCTTTCTTT. This codes for CASSLDRNTEAFF.

The chain employs TRBV7-2 and TRBJ1-5; no clear D gene. V was pared by 2 bases and J by 4 bases, with 6 bases between. This CDR3 is built from 13 residues. Germline V lookup: CDR1 SGHTA, CDR2 FQGNSA. The CDR3 sequence is CASSLTVNQPQHF. The DNA of the CDR3 is TGTGCCAGCAGCTTAACAGTTAATCAGCCCCAGCATTTT.

The sample holds one count of this clone. The rearrangement uses TRBV5-8 and TRBJ2-3; weak D call: TRBD1 (5 bases). This CDR3 is 14 amino acids long. V dropped 2 bases and J dropped 2 bases, with 9 bases sitting between them. Per germline, CDR1 SGHTS and CDR2 YDEGEE. This CDR3 reads CASSFRQFTDTQYF. As DNA, the CDR3 is TGTGCCAGCAGCTTTCGACAGTTCACAGATACGCAGTATTTT.

J is TRBJ2-5 and V is TRBV20-1, with TRBD2 matching 7 bases. The CDR3 is 11 residues long. The germline gives CDR1 DFQATT, CDR2 SNEGSKA (reference sequence). The CDR3 sequence: CSLAAQETQYF. The CDR3 coding sequence is TGCAGCCTAGCGGCTCAAGAGACCCAGTACTTC.

The chain employs TRBV7-9 and TRBJ2-2; the match to TRBD1 covers 10 bases. Trimming cost V 2 bases and J 5 bases; bases outside gene matches: 8. The CDR3 consists of 17 residues. Germline lookup yields CDR1 SEHNR and CDR2 FQNEAQ (reference sequence). CDR3 residues: CASSLWSRTGGTGELFF. CDR3 DNA: TGTGCCAGCAGCTTATGGTCAAGGACAGGGGGAACCGGGGAGCTGTTTTTT.

This chain uses TRBV7-9 with TRBJ1-5, with a tentative D call TRBD1 (5 bases). Trimming took 5 bases from V and 4 from J, leaving 9 bases between them. Germline V gene data show CDR1 as SEHNR and CDR2 as FQNEAQ (reference sequence). The CDR3 is made up of 13 amino acids. The CDR3 sequence: CASSRDSNQPQHF. DNA of the CDR3: TGTGCCAGCAGCCGGGACTCAAATCAGCCCCAGCATTTT.

CDR3 bases: TGTGCCAGCAGCCAAGAGAGGGTTCAAGCAACTAATGAAAAACTGTTTTTT. This gives the protein CASSQERVQATNEKLFF. The chain combines TRBV4-2 with TRBJ1-4; D unclear. This CDR3 has 17 residues. The V gene lost 0 bases and the J gene lost 0 bases, with 11 bases spanning the gap. Germline lookup yields CDR1 LGHNA and CDR2 YNFKEQ.

This chain links TRBV6-2 or TRBV6-3 with TRBJ1-1; maybe TRBD1 (6 bases). Germline CDR1 is MNHEY and CDR2 is SVGEGT. This CDR3 is 16 amino acids long. The V end lost 4 bases, the J end lost 1 base, and 16 bases lay between the germline ends. In DNA, the CDR3 is TGTGCCAGCAGTTCCCCCTCCCGGACAGCGAACACTGAAGCTTTCTTT. Translating it yields CASSSPSRTANTEAFF.

This chain connects TRBV6-6 to TRBJ1-1; D perhaps matches TRBD1 (5 bases). The V end was cut by 0 bases, the J end by 4 bases, with 6 bases between. Germline-derived CDR1 and CDR2 are MNHNY and SVGAGI (reference sequence). The CDR3 is 13 amino acids. CDR3 protein: CASSYSQGTEAFF. The DNA of the CDR3 is TGTGCCAGCAGTTACTCCCAGGGCACTGAAGCTTTCTTT.

This rearrangement joins TRBV9 to TRBJ1-2, with 10 bases that match TRBD1. This CDR3 has 15 amino acids. V trimming: 0 bases; J trimming: 5 bases; junction bases outside the gene matches: 4. Germline V gene sequence: CDR1 SGDLS, CDR2 YYNGEE. CDR3 sequence: CASSVVPGQGYGYTF. The CDR3 DNA follows: TGTGCCAGCAGCGTAGTACCGGGACAGGGGTATGGCTACACCTTC.

V is TRBV29-1 and J is TRBJ1-1; D is perhaps TRBD1 (5 bases). CDR1 and CDR2 (germline): SQVTM, ANQGSEA. The CDR3 runs to 12 residues. The V and J ends lost 5 bases and 5 bases respectively, with 12 bases between them. CDR3: CSVWGEGTEAFF. The CDR3 nucleotides are TGCAGCGTTTGGGGGGAAGGGACTGAAGCTTTCTTT.